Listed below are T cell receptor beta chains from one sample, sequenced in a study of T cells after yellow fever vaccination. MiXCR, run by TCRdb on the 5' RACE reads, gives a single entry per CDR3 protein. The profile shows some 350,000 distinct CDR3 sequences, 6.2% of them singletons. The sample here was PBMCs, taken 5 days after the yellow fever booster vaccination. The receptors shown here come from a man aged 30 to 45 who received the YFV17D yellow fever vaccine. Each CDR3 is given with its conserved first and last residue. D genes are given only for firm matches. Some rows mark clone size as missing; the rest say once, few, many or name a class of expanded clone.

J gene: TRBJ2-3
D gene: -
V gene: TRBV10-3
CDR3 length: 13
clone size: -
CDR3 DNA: TGTGCCATCTCGTCACGGGGCACAGATACGCAGTATTTT
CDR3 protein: CAISSRGTDTQYF

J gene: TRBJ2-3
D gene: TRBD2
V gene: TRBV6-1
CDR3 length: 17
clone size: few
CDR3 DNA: TGTGCCAGCAGCCCCTACGGACTAGCGGGAGCTGAGGATACGCAGTATTTT
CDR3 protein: CASSPYGLAGAEDTQYF

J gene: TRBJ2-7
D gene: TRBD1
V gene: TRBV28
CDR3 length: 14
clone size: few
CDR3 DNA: TGTGCCAGCAGTACGACAGGGAGCCCCTACGAGCAGTACTTC
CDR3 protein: CASSTTGSPYEQYF

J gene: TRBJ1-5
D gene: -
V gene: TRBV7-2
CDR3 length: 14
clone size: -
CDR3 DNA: TGTGCCAGCAGCTTAGATCGTAGCAATCAGCCCCAGCATTTT
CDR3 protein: CASSLDRSNQPQHF

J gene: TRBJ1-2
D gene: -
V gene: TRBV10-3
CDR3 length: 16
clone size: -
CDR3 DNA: TGTGCCATCAGTGAGGGGGAGGGCAGGCGCGACTATGGCTACACCTTC
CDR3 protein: CAISEGEGRRDYGYTF

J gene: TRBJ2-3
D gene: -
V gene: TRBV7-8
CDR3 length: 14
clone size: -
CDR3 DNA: TGTGCCAGCAGCCCCAGACTGCGGAGGGATACGCAGTATTTT
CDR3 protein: CASSPRLRRDTQYF

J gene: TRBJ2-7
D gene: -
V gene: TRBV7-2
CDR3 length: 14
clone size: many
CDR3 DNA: TGTGCCAGCAGCTTACTTCAGAGCTCCTACGAGCAGTACTTC
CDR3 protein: CASSLLQSSYEQYF

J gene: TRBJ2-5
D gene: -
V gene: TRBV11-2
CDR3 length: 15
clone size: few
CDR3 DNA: TGTGCCAGCAGCTTATCCGGCGGGTACCAAGAGACCCAGTACTTC
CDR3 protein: CASSLSGGYQETQYF

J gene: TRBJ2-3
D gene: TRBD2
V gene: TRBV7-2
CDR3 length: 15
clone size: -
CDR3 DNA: TGTGCCAGCAGCTTAGACGGGAGGGAGTCTTATACGCAGTATTTT
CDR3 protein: CASSLDGRESYTQYF

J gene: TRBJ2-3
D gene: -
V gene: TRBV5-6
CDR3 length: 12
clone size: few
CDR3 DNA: TGTGCCAGCAGCTATGACAGAGATACGCAGTATTTT
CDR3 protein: CASSYDRDTQYF

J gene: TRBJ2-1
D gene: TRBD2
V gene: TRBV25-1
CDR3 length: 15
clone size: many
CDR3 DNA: TGTGCCAGCAGCCTGCCGGGACTAGGTTACAATGAGCAGTTCTTC
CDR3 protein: CASSLPGLGYNEQFF

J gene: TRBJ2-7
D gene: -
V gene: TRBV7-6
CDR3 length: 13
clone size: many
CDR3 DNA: TGTGCCAGCAGCTTAGGCCGTCCAGACGAGCAGTACTTC
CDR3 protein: CASSLGRPDEQYF

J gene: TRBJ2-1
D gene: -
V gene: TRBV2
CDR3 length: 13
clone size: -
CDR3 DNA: TGTGCCAGCAGGACCACTAGCTCTGGTGAGCAGTTCTTC
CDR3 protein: CASRTTSSGEQFF

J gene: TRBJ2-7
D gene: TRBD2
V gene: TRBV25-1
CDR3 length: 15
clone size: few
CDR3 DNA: TGTGCCAGCAGTGAACCCCTCTCCGGGGGGGACGAGCAGTACTTC
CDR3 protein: CASSEPLSGGDEQYF

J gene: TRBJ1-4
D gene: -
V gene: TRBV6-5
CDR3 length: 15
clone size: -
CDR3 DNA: TGTGCCAGCAGTTACTCGAACAGCCGCAGTGAAAAACTGTTTTTT
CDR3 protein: CASSYSNSRSEKLFF

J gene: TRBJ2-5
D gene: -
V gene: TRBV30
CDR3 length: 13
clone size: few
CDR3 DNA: TGTGCCTGGAGTGTGGGGATCCAAGAGACCCAGTACTTC
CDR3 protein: CAWSVGIQETQYF

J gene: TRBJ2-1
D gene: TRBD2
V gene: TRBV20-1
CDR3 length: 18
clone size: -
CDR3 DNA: TGCAGTGCTACAGGGACCGGGACTAGCGGACCCCCTGCCAATGAGCAGTTCTTC
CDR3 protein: CSATGTGTSGPPANEQFF

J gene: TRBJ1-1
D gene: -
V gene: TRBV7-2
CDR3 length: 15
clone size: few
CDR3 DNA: TGTGCCAGCAGCTTAGCGTACAGGCTGAACACTGAAGCTTTCTTT
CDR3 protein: CASSLAYRLNTEAFF

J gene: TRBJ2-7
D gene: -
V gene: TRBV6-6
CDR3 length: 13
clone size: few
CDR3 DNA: TGTGCCAGCAGTTACACTCTAAGTCACGAGCAGTACTTC
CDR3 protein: CASSYTLSHEQYF

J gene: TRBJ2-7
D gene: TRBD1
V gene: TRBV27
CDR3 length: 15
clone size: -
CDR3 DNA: TGTGCCAGCAGTTTCCGGGGACAGCCCCTTTATGAGCAGTACTTC
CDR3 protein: CASSFRGQPLYEQYF

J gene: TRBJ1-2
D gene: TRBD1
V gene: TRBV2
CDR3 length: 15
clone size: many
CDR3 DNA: TGTGCCAGCAGCGATAGAGGGGGCCTGGGCTATGGCTACACCTTC
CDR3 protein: CASSDRGGLGYGYTF

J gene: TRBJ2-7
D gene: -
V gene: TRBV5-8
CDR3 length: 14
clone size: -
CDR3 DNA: TGTGCCAGCAGCACCTGGGACGGGCGATTGGAGCAGTACTTC
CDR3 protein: CASSTWDGRLEQYF

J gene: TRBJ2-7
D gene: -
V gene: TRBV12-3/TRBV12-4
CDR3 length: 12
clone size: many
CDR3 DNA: TGTGCCAGCAGCCTACAGGGTTACGAGCAGTACTTC
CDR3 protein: CASSLQGYEQYF

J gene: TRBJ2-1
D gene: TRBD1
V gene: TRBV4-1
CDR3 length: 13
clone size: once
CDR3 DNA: TGCGCCAGCGGCTTTACAGGGGGAAATGAGCAGTTCTTC
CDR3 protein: CASGFTGGNEQFF

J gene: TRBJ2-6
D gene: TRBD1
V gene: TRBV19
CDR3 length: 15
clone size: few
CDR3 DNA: TGTGCCAGTGGACAGGAAACCTCTGGGGCCAACGTCCTGACTTTC
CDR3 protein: CASGQETSGANVLTF

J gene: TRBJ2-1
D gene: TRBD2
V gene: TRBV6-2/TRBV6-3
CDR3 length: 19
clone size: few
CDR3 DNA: TGTGCCAGCAGCCGACCGGGACTAGCGGGAGGGGACAAAGGCTATGAGCAGTTCTTC
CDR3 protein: CASSRPGLAGGDKGYEQFF

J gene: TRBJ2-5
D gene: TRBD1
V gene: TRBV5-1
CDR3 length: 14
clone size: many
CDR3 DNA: TGCGCCAGCAGCTTGGGTGACAGGGTAGAGACCCAGTACTTC
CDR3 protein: CASSLGDRVETQYF

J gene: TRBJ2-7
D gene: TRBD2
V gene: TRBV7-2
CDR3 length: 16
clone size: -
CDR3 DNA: TGTGCCAGCAGCCCCGGGACTAGCGGGAGTCTTGACGAGCAGTACTTC
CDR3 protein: CASSPGTSGSLDEQYF

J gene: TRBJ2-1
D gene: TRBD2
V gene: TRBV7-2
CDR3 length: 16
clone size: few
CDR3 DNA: TGTGCCAGCAGCCAGCGACCGACTAGCGGGAGAAGTGAGCAGTTCTTC
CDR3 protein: CASSQRPTSGRSEQFF

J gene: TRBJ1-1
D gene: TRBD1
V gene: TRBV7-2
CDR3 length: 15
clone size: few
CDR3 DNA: TGTGCCAGCAGCTTGGTAGGGACAGCTCTCACTGAAGCTTTCTTT
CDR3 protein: CASSLVGTALTEAFF

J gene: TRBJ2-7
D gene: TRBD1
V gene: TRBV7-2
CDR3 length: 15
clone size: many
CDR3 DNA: TGTGCCAGCAGCACCCGGACAGGGGGCGAATACGAGCAGTACTTC
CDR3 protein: CASSTRTGGEYEQYF

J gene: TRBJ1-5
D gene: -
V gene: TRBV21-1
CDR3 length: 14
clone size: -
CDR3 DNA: TGTGCCAGCAGCAAAACTGGGTGCAATCAGCCCCAGCATTTT
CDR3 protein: CASSKTGCNQPQHF

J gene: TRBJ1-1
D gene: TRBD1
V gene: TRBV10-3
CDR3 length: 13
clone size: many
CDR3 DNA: TGTGCCATCAGGGGGACAGGGGTCGAGGAAGCTTTCTTT
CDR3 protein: CAIRGTGVEEAFF

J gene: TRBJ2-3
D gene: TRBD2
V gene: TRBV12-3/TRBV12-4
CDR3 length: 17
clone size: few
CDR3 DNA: TGTGCCAGCACCCCGCCCCCGGGGGGGACTAGCACAGATACGCAGTATTTT
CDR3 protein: CASTPPPGGTSTDTQYF

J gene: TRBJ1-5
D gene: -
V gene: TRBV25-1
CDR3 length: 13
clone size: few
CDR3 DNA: TGTGCCAGCAGTGAATTCGGGAATCAGCCCCAGCATTTT
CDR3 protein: CASSEFGNQPQHF

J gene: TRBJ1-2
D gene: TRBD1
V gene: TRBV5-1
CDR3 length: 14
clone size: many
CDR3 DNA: TGTGCCAGCAGCTTAGGGACAGCTAACTATGGCTACACCTTC
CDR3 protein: CASSLGTANYGYTF

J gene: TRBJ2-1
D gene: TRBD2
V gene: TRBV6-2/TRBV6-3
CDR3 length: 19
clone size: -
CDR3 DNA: TGTGCCAGCAGTTACTATGGGACTAGCGGGAGGGACTCCTACAATGAGCAGTTCTTC
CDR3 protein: CASSYYGTSGRDSYNEQFF

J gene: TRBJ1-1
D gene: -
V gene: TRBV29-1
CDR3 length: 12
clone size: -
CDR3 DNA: TGCAGCGGAGGACGCCTGTCTACTGAAGCTTTCTTT
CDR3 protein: CSGGRLSTEAFF

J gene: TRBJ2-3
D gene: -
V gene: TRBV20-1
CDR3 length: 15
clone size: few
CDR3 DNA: TGCAGTGCTAGGAACCCAATTTCGAACACAGATACGCAGTATTTT
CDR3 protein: CSARNPISNTDTQYF

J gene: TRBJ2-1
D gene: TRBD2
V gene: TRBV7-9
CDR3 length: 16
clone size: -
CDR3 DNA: TGTGCCAGCAGCTTATTATATGGGCTAGCGGGAGGAGAGCAGTTCTTC
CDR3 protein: CASSLLYGLAGGEQFF

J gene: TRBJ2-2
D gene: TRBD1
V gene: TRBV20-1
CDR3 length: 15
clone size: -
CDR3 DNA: TGCAGTGCTAGACTCAGGGGGAAGAACACCGGGGAGCTGTTTTTT
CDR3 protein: CSARLRGKNTGELFF

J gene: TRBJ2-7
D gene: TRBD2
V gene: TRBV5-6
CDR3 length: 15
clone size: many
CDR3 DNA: TGTGCCAGCAGCATCGGGACTAGCGGCCCCTACGAGCAGTACTTC
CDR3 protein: CASSIGTSGPYEQYF

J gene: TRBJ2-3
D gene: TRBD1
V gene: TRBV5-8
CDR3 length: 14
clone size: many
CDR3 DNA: TGTGCCAGCAGCTTGAAGGGGGCAGGGGATACGCAGTATTTT
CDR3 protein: CASSLKGAGDTQYF

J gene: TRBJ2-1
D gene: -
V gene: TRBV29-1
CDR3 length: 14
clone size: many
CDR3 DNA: TGCAGCGTTGTCCCGGGACTCCAGTACAATGAGCAGTTCTTC
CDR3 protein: CSVVPGLQYNEQFF

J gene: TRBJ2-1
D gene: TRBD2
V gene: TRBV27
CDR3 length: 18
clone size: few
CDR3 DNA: TGTGCCAGCAGTTTATCGGCTAGCGGGGTTCTTCTTTACAATGAGCAGTTCTTC
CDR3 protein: CASSLSASGVLLYNEQFF

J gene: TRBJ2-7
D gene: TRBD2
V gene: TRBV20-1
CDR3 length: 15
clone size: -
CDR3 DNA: TGCAGTGCTAGGGAAGGCAGCGGGGTAACCTACGAGCAGTACTTC
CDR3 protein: CSAREGSGVTYEQYF

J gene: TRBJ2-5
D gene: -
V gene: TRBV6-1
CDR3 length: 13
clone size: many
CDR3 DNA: TGTGCCAGCAGCGAAGGGTATTTCGAGACCCAGTACTTC
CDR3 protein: CASSEGYFETQYF

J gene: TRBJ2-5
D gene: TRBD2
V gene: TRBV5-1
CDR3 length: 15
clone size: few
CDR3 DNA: TGCGCCAGCCAGATTAGCGGGATATTGGGAGAGACCCAGTACTTC
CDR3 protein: CASQISGILGETQYF

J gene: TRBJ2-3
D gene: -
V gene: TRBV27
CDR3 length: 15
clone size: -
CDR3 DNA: TGTGCCAGCAGTTTAGAAGGACAGAGCACAGATACGCAGTATTTT
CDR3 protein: CASSLEGQSTDTQYF

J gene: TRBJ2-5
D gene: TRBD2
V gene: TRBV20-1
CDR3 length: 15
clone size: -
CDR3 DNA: TGCAGTGCTACAGGGAATAGCGGGGACCAAGAGACCCAGTACTTC
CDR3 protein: CSATGNSGDQETQYF

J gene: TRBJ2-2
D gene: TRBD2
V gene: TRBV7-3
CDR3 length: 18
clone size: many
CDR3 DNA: TGTGCCAGCAGCCCAACGACTAGCGGGCTCCCTAGGGAAGGGGAGCTGTTTTTT
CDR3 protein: CASSPTTSGLPREGELFF

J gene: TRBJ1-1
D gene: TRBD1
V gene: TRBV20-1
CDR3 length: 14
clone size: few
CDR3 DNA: TGCAGTGCTAGTGGGGACAGGGGGAGGACTGAAGCTTTCTTT
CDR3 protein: CSASGDRGRTEAFF

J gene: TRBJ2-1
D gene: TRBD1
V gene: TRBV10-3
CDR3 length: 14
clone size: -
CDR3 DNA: TGTGCCATCACCGGGGGGACAGGGGAGGATGAGCAGTTCTTC
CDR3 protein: CAITGGTGEDEQFF